This is a list of T cell receptor beta chains from one sample in a study of OX40 agonist ivuxolimab in advanced cancers. Repertoires were generated with immunoSEQ multiplex PCR, while TCRdb's copy carries only in-frame clones and drops some. Of tens of thousands of clones listed, about 77% were seen once; the top ten hold 8.5% to 10%. Here the sequenced sample was CD4+ or CD8+ T cells sorted from blood, taken in a trial of the OX40 agonist ivuxolimab. These receptors were obtained from an adult with an advanced solid tumor such as melanoma, head and neck, liver or kidney cancer. The CDR3 runs from the conserved cysteine through the conserved F or W.

v_gene: TRBV11-2; j_gene: TRBJ1-2; CDR3aa: CASSLESGPNYGYTF
v_gene: TRBV5-1; j_gene: TRBJ1-5; CDR3aa: CASSSDGGNQPQHF
v_gene: TRBV9; j_gene: TRBJ1-2; CDR3aa: CASSMTGVHGYTF
v_gene: TRBV28; j_gene: TRBJ1-1; CDR3aa: CASSGSPKVTEAFF
v_gene: TRBV19; j_gene: TRBJ1-2; CDR3aa: CASSIDLSTGGTYGYTF
v_gene: TRBV4-1; j_gene: TRBJ1-2; CDR3aa: CASSQGEDYGYTF
v_gene: TRBV20-1; j_gene: TRBJ2-3; CDR3aa: CSAQTGSISYF
v_gene: TRBV30; j_gene: TRBJ2-3; CDR3aa: CAWSQGAQTDTQYF
v_gene: TRBV5-1; j_gene: TRBJ1-2; CDR3aa: CASSFTGGQGYGYTF
v_gene: TRBV19; j_gene: TRBJ1-1; CDR3aa: CASSIAQGEAFF
v_gene: TRBV30; j_gene: TRBJ1-1; CDR3aa: CAWGNGGLAEAFF
v_gene: TRBV2; j_gene: TRBJ2-2; CDR3aa: CASRRNAPGELFF
v_gene: TRBV28; j_gene: TRBJ2-5; CDR3aa: CALRRGNGETQYF
v_gene: TRBV4-3; j_gene: TRBJ1-1; CDR3aa: CASSLGRGSTEAFF
v_gene: TRBV18; j_gene: TRBJ2-4; CDR3aa: CASSPADQGIQYF
v_gene: TRBV2; j_gene: TRBJ2-7; CDR3aa: CASSDGSYEQYF
v_gene: TRBV10-3; j_gene: TRBJ1-2; CDR3aa: CAIRGGNYGYTF
v_gene: TRBV11-2; j_gene: TRBJ2-3; CDR3aa: CASAVGGAPADTQYF
v_gene: TRBV5-1; j_gene: TRBJ1-5; CDR3aa: CASRYDDGNQPQHF
v_gene: TRBV23-1; j_gene: TRBJ2-3; CDR3aa: CASSQNAGTGVPDTQYF
v_gene: TRBV19; j_gene: TRBJ1-3; CDR3aa: CASPTVGGNTIYF
v_gene: TRBV19; j_gene: TRBJ2-6; CDR3aa: CASIKDRARINSGANVLTF
v_gene: TRBV5-1; j_gene: TRBJ2-7; CDR3aa: CASSLRDGNSYEQYF
v_gene: TRBV7-3; j_gene: TRBJ2-7; CDR3aa: CASSLNLATHYEQYF
v_gene: TRBV5-4; j_gene: TRBJ2-1; CDR3aa: CASSLSGLAGINEQFF
v_gene: TRBV27; j_gene: TRBJ2-1; CDR3aa: CASSLSTGENEQFF
v_gene: TRBV18; j_gene: TRBJ1-3; CDR3aa: CASSVTDSGNTIYF
v_gene: TRBV19; j_gene: TRBJ1-1; CDR3aa: CASSIRGDTEAFF